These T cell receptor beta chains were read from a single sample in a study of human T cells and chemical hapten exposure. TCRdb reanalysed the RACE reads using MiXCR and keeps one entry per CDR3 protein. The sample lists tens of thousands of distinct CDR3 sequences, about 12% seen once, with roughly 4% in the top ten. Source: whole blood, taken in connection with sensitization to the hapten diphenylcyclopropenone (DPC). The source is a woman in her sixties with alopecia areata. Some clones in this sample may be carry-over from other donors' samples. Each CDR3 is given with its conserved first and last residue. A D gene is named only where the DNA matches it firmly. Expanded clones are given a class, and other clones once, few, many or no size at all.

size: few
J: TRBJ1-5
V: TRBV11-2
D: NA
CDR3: CASSLFRGGQPQHF

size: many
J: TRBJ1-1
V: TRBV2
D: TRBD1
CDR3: CASIDQGAHTEAFF

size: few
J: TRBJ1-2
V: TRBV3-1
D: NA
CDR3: CASSQPLSYGYTF

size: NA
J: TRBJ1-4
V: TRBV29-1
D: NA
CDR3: CSVRTPNEKLFF

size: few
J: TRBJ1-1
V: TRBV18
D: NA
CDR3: CASSQGIDTEAFF

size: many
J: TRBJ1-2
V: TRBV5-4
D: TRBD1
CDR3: CASSYPGGPANYGYTF

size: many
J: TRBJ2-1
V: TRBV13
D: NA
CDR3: CASRTTHEQFF

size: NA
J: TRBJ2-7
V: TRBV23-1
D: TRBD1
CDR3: CAKISQPGQGPYEQYF

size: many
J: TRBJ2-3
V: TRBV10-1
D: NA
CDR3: CASSGGTAEMNTQYF

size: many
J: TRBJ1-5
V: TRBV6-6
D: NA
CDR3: CASLDRLSNQPQHF

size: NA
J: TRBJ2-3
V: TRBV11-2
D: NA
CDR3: CASSPEGGGRTQYF

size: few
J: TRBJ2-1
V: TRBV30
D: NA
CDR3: CAWSGRTVRAPNEQFF

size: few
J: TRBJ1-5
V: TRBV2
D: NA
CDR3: CASSEARQLNQPQHF

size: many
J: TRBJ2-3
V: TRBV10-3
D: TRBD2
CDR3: CAIRDSSGGAGDTQYF

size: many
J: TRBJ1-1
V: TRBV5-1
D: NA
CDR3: CASSSDGWNTEAFF

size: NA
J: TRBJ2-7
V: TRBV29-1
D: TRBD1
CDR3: CSVGDRVSYEQYF

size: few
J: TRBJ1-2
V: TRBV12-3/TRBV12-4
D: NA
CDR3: CASSLGGRANYGYTF

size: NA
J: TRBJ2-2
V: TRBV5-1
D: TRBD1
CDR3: CASRTGLGTGELFF

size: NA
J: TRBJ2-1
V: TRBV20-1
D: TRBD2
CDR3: CSASGGAQGEQFF

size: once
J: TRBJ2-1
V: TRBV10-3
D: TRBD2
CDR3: CAISAGTTSYNEQFF

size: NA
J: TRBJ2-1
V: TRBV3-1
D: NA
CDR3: CASSQGQENNEQFF

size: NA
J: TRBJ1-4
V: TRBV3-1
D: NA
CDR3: CASSRTDEKLFF

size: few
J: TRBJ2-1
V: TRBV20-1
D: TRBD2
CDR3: CSAVLAGGGEQFF

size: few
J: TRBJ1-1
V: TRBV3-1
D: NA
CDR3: CASSQDLQGAFF

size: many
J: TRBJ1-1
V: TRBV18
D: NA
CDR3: CASSPSMDNTEAFF

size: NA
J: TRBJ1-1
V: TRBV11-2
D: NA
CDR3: CASIVTSAGTEAFF

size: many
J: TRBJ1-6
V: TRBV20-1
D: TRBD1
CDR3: CSALGQGYSPLHF

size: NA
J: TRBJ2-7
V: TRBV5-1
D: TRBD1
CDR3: CASSRDRVSSYEQYF

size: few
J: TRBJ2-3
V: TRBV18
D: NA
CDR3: CASSPQWGPQYF

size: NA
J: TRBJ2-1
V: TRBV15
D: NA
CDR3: CAARAQGSHNEQFF

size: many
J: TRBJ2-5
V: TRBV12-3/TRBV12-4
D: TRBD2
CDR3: CASSSSGGARRETQYF

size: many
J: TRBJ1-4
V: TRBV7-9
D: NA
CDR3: CASSVGVATNEKLFF

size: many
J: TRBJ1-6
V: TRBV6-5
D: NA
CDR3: CASSYSWQNNSPLHF

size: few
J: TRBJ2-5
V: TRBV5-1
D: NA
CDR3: CASCYSGTQQETQYF

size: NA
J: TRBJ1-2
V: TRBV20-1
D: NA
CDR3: CSARPNRAVSGSNYGYTF

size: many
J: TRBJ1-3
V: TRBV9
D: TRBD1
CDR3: CASSILQGAGVDTIYF

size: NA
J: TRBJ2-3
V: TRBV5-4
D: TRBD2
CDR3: CASSTQGLASTDTQYF

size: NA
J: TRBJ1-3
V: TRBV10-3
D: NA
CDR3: CAISHSGNTIYF

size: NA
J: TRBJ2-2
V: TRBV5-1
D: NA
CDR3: CASSPGGPNTGELFF

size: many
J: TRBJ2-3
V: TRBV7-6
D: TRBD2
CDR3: CASSLHGGARDTQYF

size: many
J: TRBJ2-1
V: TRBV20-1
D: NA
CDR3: CSALWGLFANEQFF

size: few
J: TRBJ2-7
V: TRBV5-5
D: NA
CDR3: CASSLRDPTEQYF